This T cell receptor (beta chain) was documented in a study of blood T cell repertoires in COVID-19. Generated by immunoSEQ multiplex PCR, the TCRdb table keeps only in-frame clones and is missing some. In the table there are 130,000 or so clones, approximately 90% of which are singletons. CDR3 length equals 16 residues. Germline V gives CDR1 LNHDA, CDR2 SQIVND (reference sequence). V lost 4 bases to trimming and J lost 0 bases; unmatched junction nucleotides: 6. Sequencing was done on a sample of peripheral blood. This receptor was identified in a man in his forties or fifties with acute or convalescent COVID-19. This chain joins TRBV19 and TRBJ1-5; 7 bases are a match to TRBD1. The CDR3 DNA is TGTGCCAGTAGTAGGGGACAGCCTAATAGCAATCAGCCCCAGCATTTT. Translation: CASSRGQPNSNQPQHF.